A selection of T cell receptor beta chains follows, all from one sample in a study of blood T cell repertoires in COVID-19. The assay was immunoSEQ multiplex PCR, and TCRdb's table has in-frame clones only and misses some. The table lists more than 250,000 clones, around 83% of them singletons, with 1.2% in the top ten. Specimen: peripheral blood. Receptor source: a woman aged 45-59 years with acute or convalescent COVID-19. The CDR3 runs from the conserved cysteine through the conserved F or W. The D gene is left open where the match is weak. The listing skips clone size in some rows; elsewhere it reads once, few, many or a size class.

len	v_gene	j_gene	d_gene	abundance	CDR3aa	CDR3nt
15	TRBV27	TRBJ2-1	.	.	CASSFREPTYNEQFF	TGTGCCAGCAGTTTCAGGGAACCCACCTACAATGAGCAGTTCTTC
14	TRBV6-5	TRBJ1-5	.	once	CASSYSRARQPQHF	TGTGCCAGCAGTTACTCGAGGGCAAGACAGCCCCAGCATTTT
14	TRBV10-3	TRBJ2-5	.	.	CAIRLSTGEETQYF	TGTGCCATCAGGTTATCGACCGGGGAAGAGACCCAGTACTTC
14	TRBV29-1	TRBJ2-1	.	.	CSVRIWLSYNEQFF	TGCAGCGTCCGCATATGGCTCTCCTACAATGAGCAGTTCTTC
15	TRBV2	TRBJ2-7	TRBD2	many	CASSERESGGVAQYF	TGTGCCAGCAGTGAGCGGGAGTCTGGTGGGGTAGCGCAGTACTTC
16	TRBV7-7	TRBJ2-2	TRBD2	.	CASSLISGGNTGELFF	TGTGCCAGCAGCTTGATTAGCGGGGGGAACACCGGGGAGCTGTTTTTT
14	TRBV6-6	TRBJ2-1	.	few	CASTPTGLRGEQFF	TGTGCCAGCACCCCAACGGGTTTGAGAGGTGAGCAGTTCTTC
15	TRBV7-2	TRBJ1-2	.	few	CASSPFQTGTYGYTF	TGTGCCAGCAGCCCATTTCAGACAGGCACCTATGGCTACACCTTC
14	TRBV6-5	TRBJ1-2	TRBD1	.	CASSNPGQYYGYTF	TGTGCCAGCAGTAACCCGGGACAGTACTATGGCTACACCTTC
17	TRBV27	TRBJ2-2	TRBD2	.	CATSQGLAGVETGELFF	TGTGCCACCAGCCAAGGACTAGCGGGAGTCGAGACCGGGGAGCTGTTTTTT
16	TRBV15	TRBJ1-1	.	.	CATSSPRVGVNTEAFF	TGTGCCACCAGCAGTCCGCGGGTCGGTGTGAACACTGAAGCTTTCTTT
14	TRBV18	TRBJ1-1	.	.	CASSLAGGRPEAFF	TGTGCCAGCTCACTCGCGGGGGGTCGTCCTGAAGCTTTCTTT
13	TRBV7-2	TRBJ2-3	.	once	CASSRLPRDTQYF	TGTGCCAGCAGCCGACTCCCTAGAGATACGCAGTATTTT
14	TRBV3-1/TRBV3-2	TRBJ1-2	TRBD1	.	CASSLSTGGRGYTF	TGTGCCAGCAGCCTCTCGACAGGGGGTCGCGGCTACACCTTC
14	TRBV24-1	TRBJ1-2	TRBD1	.	CATSDFARGHGYTF	TGTGCCACCAGTGATTTTGCCAGGGGGCACGGCTACACCTTC
15	TRBV6-5	TRBJ2-6	.	.	CASRPGVSGANVLTF	TGTGCCAGCAGGCCCGGGGTCTCTGGGGCCAACGTCCTGACTTTC
16	TRBV27	TRBJ1-1	.	.	CASSPILGGTNTEAFF	TGTGCCAGCAGCCCTATCCTTGGGGGGACGAACACTGAAGCTTTCTTT
14	TRBV27	TRBJ1-1	.	.	CASSLSRQGTEAFF	TGTGCCAGCAGTTTATCGCGGCAGGGTACTGAAGCTTTCTTT
17	TRBV12-5	TRBJ1-1	TRBD1	few	CASDGTGGAGWNTEAFF	TGTGCTAGTGACGGGACAGGGGGCGCGGGGTGGAACACTGAAGCTTTCTTT
13	TRBV14	TRBJ2-5	.	once	CASRIEGEETQYF	TGTGCCAGCAGGATTGAGGGAGAAGAGACCCAGTACTTC
14	TRBV10-3	TRBJ1-5	TRBD1	.	CAISRDREVQPQHF	TGTGCCATCAGTCGGGACAGGGAAGTACAGCCCCAGCATTTT
16	TRBV18	TRBJ2-1	TRBD2	.	CASSPGLAGGYNEQFF	TGTGCCAGCTCACCCGGGCTAGCGGGGGGATACAATGAGCAGTTCTTC
14	TRBV5-1	TRBJ1-3	.	.	CASSPGDTRDTIYF	TGCGCCAGCAGCCCCGGGGACACGCGGGACACCATATATTTT
13	TRBV18	TRBJ1-5	.	few	CASSPSRNQPQHF	TGTGCCAGCTCACCATCTCGCAATCAGCCCCAGCATTTT
12	TRBV29-1	TRBJ2-5	TRBD1	.	CSLGAGGETQYF	TGCAGTTTGGGGGCAGGGGGAGAGACCCAGTACTTC
15	TRBV15	TRBJ2-1	TRBD2	.	CATSRVAGGPGEQFF	TGTGCCACCAGCCGGGTCGCGGGAGGGCCTGGTGAGCAGTTCTTC
10	TRBV29-1	TRBJ1-1	.	.	CSVQITEAFF	TGCAGCGTCCAAATTACTGAAGCTTTCTTT
16	TRBV19	TRBJ2-2	TRBD1	.	CASSHGAGQGFGELFF	TGTGCCAGTAGTCATGGGGCGGGACAGGGGTTCGGGGAGCTGTTTTTT
13	TRBV19	TRBJ2-3	.	.	CASSPIHGDTQYF	TGTGCCAGTAGCCCAATACATGGAGATACGCAGTATTTT
16	TRBV5-1	TRBJ1-1	TRBD1	few	CASSTSSGTGNTEAFF	TGCGCCAGCAGCACTTCCTCCGGGACAGGGAACACTGAAGCTTTCTTT
15	TRBV6-5	TRBJ1-3	.	.	CASSYLDNSANTIYF	TGTGCCAGCAGTTACCTTGACAATTCGGCAAACACCATATATTTT
15	TRBV3-1/TRBV3-2	TRBJ2-3	TRBD1	few	CASSLPGTGWGTQYF	TGTGCCAGCAGCCTTCCCGGGACAGGTTGGGGTACGCAGTATTTT
15	TRBV10-3	TRBJ2-2	TRBD2	.	CAISGSGGNTGELFF	TGTGCCATCAGTGGTAGCGGGGGGAACACCGGGGAGCTGTTTTTT
16	TRBV3-1/TRBV3-2	TRBJ2-1	TRBD2	.	CASSQDWRERYNEQFF	TGTGCCAGCAGCCAAGACTGGCGGGAGCGTTACAATGAGCAGTTCTTC
13	TRBV27	TRBJ1-6	TRBD1	.	CASRGTGNSPLHF	TGTGCCAGCAGGGGGACAGGGAATTCACCCCTCCACTTT
12	TRBV7-9	TRBJ1-2	TRBD1	.	CASSLTGVGYTF	TGTGCCAGCAGCCTGACAGGGGTTGGCTACACCTTC
15	TRBV7-3	TRBJ2-7	TRBD2	once	CASSLLAGGAYEQYF	TGTGCCAGCAGCTTACTAGCGGGAGGGGCCTACGAGCAGTACTTC
14	TRBV10-3	TRBJ1-2	.	.	CAISELPDSYGYTF	TGTGCCATCAGTGAATTGCCGGACAGCTATGGCTACACCTTC
14	TRBV6-5	TRBJ2-4	TRBD2	.	CASLYTSGKNIQYF	TGTGCCAGCCTTTATACTAGCGGGAAAAACATTCAGTACTTC
17	TRBV24-1	TRBJ1-2	TRBD1	once	CATSDSPRTGSNYGYTF	TGTGCCACCAGTGATTCGCCGAGGACAGGATCAAACTATGGCTACACCTTC
14	TRBV2	TRBJ2-1	TRBD1	.	CASSPRTGYNEQFF	TGTGCCAGCAGCCCCAGGACAGGATACAATGAGCAGTTCTTC
14	TRBV18	TRBJ1-1	.	.	CASSPPGGEIEAFF	TGTGCCAGCTCACCACCAGGCGGCGAAATTGAAGCTTTCTTT
14	TRBV7-2	TRBJ1-4	.	once	CASSVGGGNEKLFF	TGTGCCAGCAGCGTCGGGGGGGGTAATGAAAAACTGTTTTTT
16	TRBV11-2	TRBJ1-1	TRBD1	.	CASSLPRDSLNTEAFF	TGTGCCAGCAGCTTACCGAGGGACAGCCTGAACACTGAAGCTTTCTTT
15	TRBV7-2	TRBJ2-6	.	once	CASSLILSGANVLTF	TGTGCCAGCAGCTTAATCCTGTCTGGGGCCAACGTCCTGACTTTC
15	TRBV7-9	TRBJ2-1	TRBD2	.	CASSPPGLANNEQFF	TGTGCCAGCAGCCCACCGGGACTAGCCAACAATGAGCAGTTCTTC
15	TRBV2	TRBJ2-3	TRBD2	.	CASSVRLAGTDTQYF	TGTGCCAGCAGTGTTAGACTAGCGGGCACAGATACGCAGTATTTT
15	TRBV9	TRBJ2-1	.	once	CASSVELNTYNEQFF	TGTGCCAGCAGCGTAGAACTAAATACCTACAATGAGCAGTTCTTC
15	TRBV25-1	TRBJ2-1	.	.	CASSEWSGVYNEQFF	TGTGCCAGCAGTGAATGGTCGGGGGTCTACAATGAGCAGTTCTTC
16	TRBV18	TRBJ2-2	.	.	CASSPPTGVDTGELFF	TGTGCCAGCTCACCACCGACGGGAGTAGACACCGGGGAGCTGTTTTTT
16	TRBV18	TRBJ1-3	.	.	CASSEGNTFSGNTIYF	TGTGCCAGCTCCGAGGGTAATACTTTCTCTGGAAACACCATATATTTT
16	TRBV18	TRBJ1-3	.	.	CASSPPDTFYGNTIYF	TGTGCCAGCTCACCTCCGGACACCTTCTATGGAAACACCATATATTTT